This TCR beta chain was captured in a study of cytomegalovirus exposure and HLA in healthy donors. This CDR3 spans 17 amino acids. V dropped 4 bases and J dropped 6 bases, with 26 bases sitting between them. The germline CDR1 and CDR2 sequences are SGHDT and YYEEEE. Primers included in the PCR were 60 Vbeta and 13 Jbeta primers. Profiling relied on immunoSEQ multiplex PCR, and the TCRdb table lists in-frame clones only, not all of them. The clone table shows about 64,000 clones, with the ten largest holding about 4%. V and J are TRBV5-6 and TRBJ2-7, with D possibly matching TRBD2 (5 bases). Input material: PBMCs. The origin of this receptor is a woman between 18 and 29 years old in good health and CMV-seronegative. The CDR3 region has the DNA TGTGCCAGCAGCCTCTCAAACTTGGAGGACCCCTTTCGCGAGCAGTACTTC. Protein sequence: CASSLSNLEDPFREQYF.